Here is one TCR beta chain with its context. The target antigen is unknown. The CDR3 extends over 13 amino acids. Trimming removed 4 bases at V and 3 bases at J, with 9 bases between. Germline loops: CDR1 WNHNN, CDR2 SYGVQD (reference sequence). The data were obtained in a study of T cells in localized non-small cell lung cancer. Study-wide results and caveats: One tumor region alone was sequenced, and heterogeneity therefore remains possible. Researchers found a median around 59 of the top 100 tumor clones in adjacent lung.

Assay used: immunoSEQ multiplex PCR; TCRdb lists only in-frame clones, some missing. The sample yields about 34,000 clones, around 93% seen once. The material was peripheral blood, obtained before any cancer treatment. The sequence was obtained from a female donor over 55 with stage I lung adenocarcinoma. V gene TRBV10-1 combines with J gene TRBJ1-1, with unresolved D. The CDR3 sequence is CASSAMVDTEAFF. In DNA form, the CDR3 reads TGCGCCAGCAGTGCTATGGTGGACACTGAAGCTTTCTTT.